This passage covers 21 T cell receptor beta chains from one sample sequenced in a study of cytomegalovirus exposure and HLA in healthy donors. Both 60 Vbeta primers and 13 Jbeta primers went into the PCR. Clones were read by immunoSEQ multiplex PCR, and TCRdb kept only the in-frame ones, dropping some. The data show 250,000 to 350,000 clones, more than 80% seen once. Sequenced material: PBMCs. All receptors derive from a man in his forties in good health and CMV-seropositive.

V is TRBV28 and J is TRBJ1-5; possibly TRBD1 for D (5 bases). CDR1 and CDR2 (germline): MDHEN, SYDVKM. This CDR3 region has 15 residues. V gave up 5 bases and J gave up 5 bases, with 16 bases separating them. Here the CDR3 DNA reads TGTGCCAGCAGTCCGCACAGGAGCCTAGATCAGCCCCAGCATTTT. This gives the protein CASSPHRSLDQPQHF.

This rearrangement joins TRBV19 to TRBJ1-3; 8 nucleotides align to TRBD1. V lost 4 bases to trimming and J lost 3 bases; unmatched junction nucleotides: 11. The CDR3 covers 17 residues. Germline CDR1 and CDR2: LNHDA and SQIVND (reference sequence). CDR3 protein: CASSTPRQGAYGNTIYF. In nucleotides, the CDR3 is TGTGCCAGTAGTACCCCGAGGCAGGGGGCCTATGGAAACACCATATATTTT.

This chain connects TRBV27 to TRBJ2-2; 10 bases match TRBD1. The CDR3 covers 18 residues. The junction had 10 bases not matched to a gene; V was cut back by 2 bases and J by 4 bases. The germline CDR1 and CDR2 sequences are MNHEY and SMNVEV (reference sequence). The CDR3 DNA reads as TGTGCCAGCAGTTTACCTACTGGACAGGGGGTCGGCACCGGGGAGCTGTTTTTT. Translating gives CASSLPTGQGVGTGELFF.

The V gene is TRBV16, the J gene TRBJ2-1; D may be TRBD1 (5 bases). Germline V lookup: CDR1 KGHSY, CDR2 FQNENV. This CDR3 is built from 13 residues. Trimming removed 0 bases at V and 7 bases at J, with 7 bases between. Here the CDR3 reads CASSQSPGNEQFF. CDR3 nucleotide sequence: TGTGCCAGCAGCCAATCGCCAGGGAATGAGCAGTTCTTC. Looking up the rest from reference TRBV16 and TRBJ2-1 gives the full variable domain: GEEVAQTPKHLVRGEGQKAKLYCAPIKGHSYVFWYQQVLKNEFKFLISFQNENVFDETGMPKERFSAKCLPNSPCSLEIQATKLEDSAVYFCASSQSPGNEQFFGPGTRLTVL.

The chain links TRBV29-1 to TRBJ2-2; 10 nucleotides line up with TRBD2. Germline lookup yields CDR1 SQVTM and CDR2 ANQGSEA. Germline trimming cut 4 bases from V and 3 bases from J; bases unmatched to any gene: 8. The CDR3 length is 16 residues. CDR3 in amino acids: CSVAPSSGSYTGELFF. CDR3 DNA sequence: TGCAGCGTTGCCCCCTCTAGCGGGAGTTACACCGGGGAGCTGTTTTTT.

The rearrangement joins TRBV29-1 to TRBJ2-5; tentatively, D is TRBD2 (6 bases). This CDR3 region has 12 residues. Germline V gives CDR1 SQVTM, CDR2 ANQGSEA. V shed 4 bases and J shed 1 base, with 7 bases lying between them. The CDR3 sequence: CSVGDFQETQYF. The CDR3 DNA reads TGCAGCGTTGGGGACTTCCAAGAGACCCAGTACTTC.

This rearrangement joins TRBV28 to TRBJ1-5, with D tentatively TRBD1 (6 bases). V shed 10 bases and J shed 4 bases, with 14 bases lying between them. CDR1 is MDHEN, CDR2 SYDVKM, per germline. The CDR3 contains 13 residues. The CDR3 DNA is TGTGCCACACGGACAGAGGAAAATCAGCCCCAGCATTTT. Its translation: CATRTEENQPQHF.

This chain uses TRBV18 with TRBJ2-1; 11 bases match TRBD2. Germline values: CDR1 KGHSH, CDR2 LQKENI. The CDR3 spans 16 residues. The ends lost 3 bases at V and 7 bases at J; junction bases unmatched: 8. This CDR3 reads CASSPLTSGKSNEQFF. CDR3 nucleotide sequence: TGTGCCAGCTCACCCTTGACTAGCGGGAAATCAAATGAGCAGTTCTTC.

The CDR3 spells CASSADRGGREQFF. The CDR3 DNA is TGCGCCAGCAGCGCGGACAGGGGCGGGAGAGAGCAGTTCTTC. The V gene is TRBV5-1, the J gene TRBJ2-1, with 9 positions matching TRBD1. Per the germline V gene, CDR1 is SGHRS and CDR2 is YFSETQ. The CDR3 sequence is 14 residues long. Losses at the gene ends were 4 bases for V and 10 bases for J; bases not matched to a gene: 9.

The chain employs TRBV7-3 and TRBJ2-1; a weak D match, TRBD1 (6 bases). CDR3 length: 15 amino acids. From germline, CDR1 is SGHTA and CDR2 FQGTGA. Between the trimmed V and J ends, which lost 1 base and 5 bases, there was a span of 12 bases. The CDR3 DNA sequence: TGTGCCAGCAGCTTAATTGGGGCAGGGGACAATGAGCAGTTCTTC. Amino acid sequence: CASSLIGAGDNEQFF.

The chain carries TRBV6-6 and TRBJ2-7; 10 nucleotides match TRBD1. CDR1 and CDR2 from the germline V gene are MNHNY and SVGAGI (reference sequence). Trimming at V came to 6 bases and at J to 1 base, leaving 3 bases not matched to a gene. CDR3 length: 14 amino acids. The CDR3 DNA reads as TGTGCCAGCAGGGAGGGACAGGGGTCCTACGAGCAGTACTTC. It specifies CASREGQGSYEQYF.

The CDR3 loop reads CASSSGQGVMYEQYF. CDR3 DNA: TGTGCCAGCAGTTCTGGACAGGGGGTCATGTACGAGCAGTACTTC. The V and J genes are TRBV6-5 and TRBJ2-7; 10 positions agree with TRBD1. Trimming cost V 4 bases and J 4 bases; bases outside gene matches: 7. CDR1 and CDR2 (germline): MNHEY, SVGAGI. CDR3 size: 15 residues.

The V and J genes are TRBV27 and TRBJ2-7; tentative D call: TRBD1 (6 bases). The CDR3 sequence is 15 residues long. V lost 3 bases and J 0 bases, leaving 12 bases between the germline ends. Germline CDR1 reads MNHEY; CDR2 reads SMNVEV (reference sequence). The CDR3 sequence: CASSFTGSSSYEQYF. The DNA for the CDR3 is TGTGCCAGCAGTTTCACAGGGTCCAGCTCCTACGAGCAGTACTTC.

This clone was seen once. The rearrangement uses TRBV28 and TRBJ2-6; 10 bases are shared with TRBD2. Germline CDR1 is MDHEN and CDR2 is SYDVKM. Trimming removed 4 bases from V and 0 bases from J; junction bases left unmatched: 12. This CDR3 spans 20 amino acids. In nucleotides, the CDR3 is TGTGCCAGCAGTTGGGACTTAGCGGGAGGACAGAGCTCTGGGGCCAACGTCCTGACTTTC. Protein sequence: CASSWDLAGGQSSGANVLTF. Filled out from reference TRBV28 and TRBJ2-6, the complete variable domain reads DVKVTQSSRYLVKRTGEKVFLECVQDMDHENMFWYRQDPGLGLRLIYFSYDVKMKEKGDIPEGYSVSREKKERFSLILESASTNQTSMYLCASSWDLAGGQSSGANVLTFGAGSRLTVL.

The chain is built from TRBV5-1 and TRBJ2-5; D is perhaps TRBD1 (6 bases). The CDR3 loop spans 15 amino acids. V was shortened by 4 bases and J by 4 bases, with 17 bases between the two germline ends. Germline V gene lookup returns CDR1 SGHRS and CDR2 YFSETQ. This chain's CDR3 is CASSPPVQGRETQYF. CDR3 sequence (DNA): TGCGCCAGCAGCCCCCCAGTGCAGGGGCGAGAGACCCAGTACTTC.

The chain combines TRBV23-1 with TRBJ2-7; 9 bases line up with TRBD1. TRBV23-1 counts as an open reading frame of uncertain function. The CDR3 has 15 residues. V trimming: 8 bases; J trimming: 2 bases; junction bases outside the gene matches: 10. The CDR3 sequence is CASGIQGATTYEQYF. DNA of the CDR3: TGCGCCAGCGGAATACAGGGGGCGACGACCTACGAGCAGTACTTC.

CDR3 sequence: CASSLAEKSYEQYF. DNA for the CDR3: TGTGCCAGCAGCTTAGCAGAAAAATCCTACGAGCAGTACTTC. The chain joins TRBV11-2 to TRBJ2-7; no clear D. CDR1 is SGHAT and CDR2 is FQNNGV in the germline V gene. This CDR3 has 14 residues. Trimming removed 1 base from V and 1 base from J, with 8 bases in between.

The chain has TRBV13 and TRBJ1-6; D is unclear. The CDR3 sequence is 12 residues long. Trimming removed 6 bases at V and 8 bases at J, with 8 bases between. Germline-derived CDR1 and CDR2 are PRHDT and FYEKMQ (reference sequence). This chain's CDR3 is CASRGQDSPLHF. In DNA form, the CDR3 reads TGTGCCAGCAGGGGCCAGGATTCACCCCTCCACTTT.

J is TRBJ2-7 and V is TRBV27; no reliable D call. The germline V gene encodes CDR1 MNHEY and CDR2 SMNVEV (reference sequence). V was clipped by 2 bases and J by 2 bases, with 10 bases between them. This CDR3 region has 14 residues. CDR3 bases: TGTGCCAGCAGTTTAGGGCAGTTCCCCTACGAGCAGTACTTC. Translated: CASSLGQFPYEQYF.

The CDR3 DNA sequence: TGTGCCAGCAGCTTTGGGGGCGGGACTAGTAATGAGCAGTTCTTC. It codes for CASSFGGGTSNEQFF. The V call is TRBV5-4, the J call TRBJ2-1; TRBD2 matches at 8 bases. The CDR3 sequence is 15 residues long. The J segment lost 7 bases and the V segment lost 2 bases, leaving 8 bases of the junction unmatched. Germline-derived CDR1 and CDR2 are SGHNT and YYREEE (reference sequence).

On this clone: Additional DNA sequences in this sample encode the identical CDR3. The chain has TRBV14 and TRBJ1-1; D gene ambiguous. The V end was cut by 0 bases, the J end by 1 base, with 3 bases between. The germline gives CDR1 SGHDN, CDR2 FVKESK. The CDR3 spans 13 residues. The DNA for the CDR3 is TGTGCCAGCAGCCAAGACAGGAACACTGAAGCTTTCTTT. Protein: CASSQDRNTEAFF.